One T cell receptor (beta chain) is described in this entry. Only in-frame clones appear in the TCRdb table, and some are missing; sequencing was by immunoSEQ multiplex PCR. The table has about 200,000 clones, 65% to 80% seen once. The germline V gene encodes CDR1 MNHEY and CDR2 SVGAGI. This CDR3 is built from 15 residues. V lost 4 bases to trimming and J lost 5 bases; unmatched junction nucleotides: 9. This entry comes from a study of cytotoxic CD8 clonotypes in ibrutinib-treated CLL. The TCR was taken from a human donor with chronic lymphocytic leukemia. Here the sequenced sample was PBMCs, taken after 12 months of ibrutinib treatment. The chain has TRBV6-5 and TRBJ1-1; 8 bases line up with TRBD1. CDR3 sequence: CASSWDRREATEAFF. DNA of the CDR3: TGTGCCAGCAGTTGGGACAGGCGGGAGGCAACTGAAGCTTTCTTT.